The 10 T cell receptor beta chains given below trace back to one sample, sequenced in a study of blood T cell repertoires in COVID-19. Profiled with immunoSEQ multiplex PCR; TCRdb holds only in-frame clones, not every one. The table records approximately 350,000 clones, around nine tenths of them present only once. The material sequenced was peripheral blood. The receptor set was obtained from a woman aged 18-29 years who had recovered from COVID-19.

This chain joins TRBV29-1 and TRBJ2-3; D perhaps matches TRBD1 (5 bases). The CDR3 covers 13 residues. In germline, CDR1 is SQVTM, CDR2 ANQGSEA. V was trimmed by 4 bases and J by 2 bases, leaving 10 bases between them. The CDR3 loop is CSVGRQHTDTQYF. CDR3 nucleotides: TGCAGCGTTGGGCGACAGCACACAGATACGCAGTATTTT.

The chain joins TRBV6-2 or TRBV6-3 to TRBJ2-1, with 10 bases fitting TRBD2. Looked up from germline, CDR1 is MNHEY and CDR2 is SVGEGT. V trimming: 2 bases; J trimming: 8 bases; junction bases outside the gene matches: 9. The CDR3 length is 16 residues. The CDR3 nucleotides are TGTGCCAGCAGTTACGAAAAAGCGGGAGGGCCCGATGAGCAGTTCTTC. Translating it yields CASSYEKAGGPDEQFF.

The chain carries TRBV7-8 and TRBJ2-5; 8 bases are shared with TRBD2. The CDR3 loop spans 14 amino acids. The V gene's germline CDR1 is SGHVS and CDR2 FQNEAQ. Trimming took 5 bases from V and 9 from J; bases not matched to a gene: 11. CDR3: CASSPSGSGTSQYF. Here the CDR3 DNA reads TGTGCCAGCAGCCCGTCCGGTAGCGGGACCTCCCAGTACTTC.

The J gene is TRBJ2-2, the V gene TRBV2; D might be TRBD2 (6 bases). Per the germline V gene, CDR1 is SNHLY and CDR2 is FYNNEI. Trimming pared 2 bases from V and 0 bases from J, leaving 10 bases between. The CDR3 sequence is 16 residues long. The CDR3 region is CASSELAGSNTGELFF. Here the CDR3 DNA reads TGTGCCAGCAGTGAATTGGCGGGATCGAACACCGGGGAGCTGTTTTTT.

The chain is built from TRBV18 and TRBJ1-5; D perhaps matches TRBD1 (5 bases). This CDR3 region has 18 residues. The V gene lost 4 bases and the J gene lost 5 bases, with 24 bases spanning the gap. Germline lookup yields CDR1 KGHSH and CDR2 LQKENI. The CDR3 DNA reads TGTGCCAGCTCACACCTGGGGCCCCCGGAGGGGACCCATCAGCCCCAGCATTTT. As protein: CASSHLGPPEGTHQPQHF.

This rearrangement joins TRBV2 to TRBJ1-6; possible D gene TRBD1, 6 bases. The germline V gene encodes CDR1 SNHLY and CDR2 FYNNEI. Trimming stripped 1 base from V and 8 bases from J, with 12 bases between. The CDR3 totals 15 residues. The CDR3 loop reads CASSEGAGAYSPLHF. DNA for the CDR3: TGTGCCAGCAGTGAAGGGGCAGGGGCATATTCACCCCTCCACTTT. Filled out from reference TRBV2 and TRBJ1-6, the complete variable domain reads EPEVTQTPSHQVTQMGQEVILRCVPISNHLYFYWYRQILGQKVEFLVSFYNNEISEKSEIFDDQFSVERPDGSNFTLKIRSTKLEDSAMYFCASSEGAGAYSPLHFGNGTRLTVT.

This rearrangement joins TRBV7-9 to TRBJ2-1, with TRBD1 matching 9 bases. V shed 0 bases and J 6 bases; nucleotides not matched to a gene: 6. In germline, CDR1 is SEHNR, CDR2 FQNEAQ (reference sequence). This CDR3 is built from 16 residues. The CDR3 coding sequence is TGTGCCAGCAGCTTAGCGATGGGGACAGGGTTCAATGAGCAGTTCTTC. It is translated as CASSLAMGTGFNEQFF.

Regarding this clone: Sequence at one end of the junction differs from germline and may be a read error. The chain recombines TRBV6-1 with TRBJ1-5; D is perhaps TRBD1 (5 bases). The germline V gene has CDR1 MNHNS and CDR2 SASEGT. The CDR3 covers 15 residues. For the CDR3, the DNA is TGTGCCAGCCGTGAGGGGACTTATAGCAATCAGCCCCAGCATTTT. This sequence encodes CASREGTYSNQPQHF.

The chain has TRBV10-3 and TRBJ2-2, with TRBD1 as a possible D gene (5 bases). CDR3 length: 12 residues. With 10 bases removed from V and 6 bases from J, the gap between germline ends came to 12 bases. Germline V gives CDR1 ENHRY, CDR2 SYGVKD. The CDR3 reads CATRQMAGELFF. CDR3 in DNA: TGTGCCACCCGACAGATGGCCGGGGAGCTGTTTTTT.

CDR3 sequence reads: CASSVGFSYEQYV. The DNA for the CDR3 is TGTGCCAGCAGTGTTGGCTTTTCCTACGAGCAGTACGTC. The chain couples TRBV2 to TRBJ2-7; no clear D gene. The CDR3 spans 13 residues. Looked up from germline, CDR1 is SNHLY and CDR2 is FYNNEI. Deletions cut 4 bases from V and 1 base from J, with 8 bases between.